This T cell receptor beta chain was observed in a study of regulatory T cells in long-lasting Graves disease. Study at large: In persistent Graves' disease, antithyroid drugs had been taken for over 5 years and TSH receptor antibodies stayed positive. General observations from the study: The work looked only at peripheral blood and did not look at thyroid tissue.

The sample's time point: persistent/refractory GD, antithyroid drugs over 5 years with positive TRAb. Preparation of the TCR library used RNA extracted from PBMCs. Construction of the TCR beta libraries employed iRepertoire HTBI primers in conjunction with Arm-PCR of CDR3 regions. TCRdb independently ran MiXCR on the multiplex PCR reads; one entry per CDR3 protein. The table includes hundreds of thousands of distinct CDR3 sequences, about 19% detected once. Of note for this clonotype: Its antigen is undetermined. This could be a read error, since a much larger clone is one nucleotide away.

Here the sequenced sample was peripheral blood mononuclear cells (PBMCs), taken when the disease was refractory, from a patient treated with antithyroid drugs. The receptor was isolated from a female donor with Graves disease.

CDR3 in DNA: TGCGCCAGCAGCTTGGGGACGCCTCTGAACACTGAAGTTTTCTTT. Protein product: CASSLGTPLNTEVFF. The chain joins TRBV5-1 to TRBJ1-1; D not resolved. CDR1 SGHRS and CDR2 YFSETQ come from the germline V gene. There are 15 residues in the CDR3.